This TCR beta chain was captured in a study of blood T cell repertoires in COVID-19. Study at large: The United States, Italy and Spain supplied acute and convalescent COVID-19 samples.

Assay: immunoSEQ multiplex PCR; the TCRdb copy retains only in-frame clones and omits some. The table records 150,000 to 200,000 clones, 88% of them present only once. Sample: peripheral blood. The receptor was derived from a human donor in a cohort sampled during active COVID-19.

The CDR3 is CASSTGNSPLHF. CDR3 bases: TGCGCCAGCAGTACGGGGAATTCACCCCTCCACTTT. This chain links TRBV10-2 with TRBJ1-6; D gene uncertain. Germline V gene sequence: CDR1 WSHSY, CDR2 SAAADI. Trimming left V 5 bases short and J 7 bases short, with 6 bases between. The length of the CDR3 is 12 residues.